Listed here is a single TCR beta chain. The target antigen is unknown. These data come from a study of monozygotic twins with inflammatory bowel disease. Reprocessing the 5' RACE reads, TCRdb reports a single entry for every CDR3 protein and omits DNA. This sample's clone table lists approximately 200,000 distinct CDR3 sequences. The study's findings and limits: Healthy co-twins exceeded IBD patients in TCRbeta diversity as measured by inverse Simpson.

Sequenced: blood. The TCR sequence derives from a human donor with ulcerative colitis or Crohn's disease, or a healthy co-twin of an affected twin (not recorded which).

This chain's CDR3 is CASSAQPGQIQETQYF. The chain is built from TRBV7-2 and TRBJ2-5; with no DNA, the TCRdb D assignment of TRBD1 cannot be verified. Germline V lookup: CDR1 SGHTA, CDR2 FQGNSA. This CDR3 has 16 residues.